Listed below are T cell receptor beta chains from one sample, sequenced in a study of memory CD4+ T cells and cytomegalovirus serostatus. Data came from immunoSEQ multiplex PCR; TCRdb stores just in-frame clones and leaves some out. The repertoire holds 55,000 to 75,000 clones, with 82% as singletons. The sequencing input was memory CD4+ T cells from blood. The origin of the receptors is an adult in good health and CMV-seronegative. CDR3s include the opening cysteine and the closing phenylalanine or tryptophan. A D gene is named only where the DNA matches it firmly. Expanded clones get a size class; other rows say once, few or many, or leave the size out.

clone size	CDR3 length	V gene	D gene	J gene	CDR3 protein	CDR3 DNA
NA	14	TRBV7-3	NA	TRBJ2-7	CASSLGQGRYEQYF	TGTGCCAGCAGCTTAGGGCAGGGTCGCTACGAGCAGTACTTC
many	11	TRBV2	NA	TRBJ1-1	CATVLRAEAFF	TGTGCCACCGTTTTGAGGGCTGAAGCTTTCTTT
NA	20	TRBV28	TRBD2	TRBJ2-1	CASRFRVPSGGKSSYNEQFF	TGTGCCAGCAGATTTCGGGTTCCCAGCGGGGGGAAGAGCTCCTACAATGAGCAGTTCTTC
NA	15	TRBV5-1	TRBD1	TRBJ1-1	CASSLEAGGNTEAFF	TGCGCCAGCAGCTTGGAAGCAGGGGGGAACACTGAAGCTTTCTTT
NA	14	TRBV5-4	NA	TRBJ1-1	CASSQRGAGTEAFF	TGTGCCAGCAGCCAGCGGGGGGCTGGAACTGAAGCTTTCTTT
NA	15	TRBV27	NA	TRBJ2-1	CASSYSRLAYNEQFF	TGTGCCAGCAGTTACTCCCGTTTAGCCTACAATGAGCAGTTCTTC
few	15	TRBV18	NA	TRBJ2-7	CASSPLRDYSYEQYF	TGTGCCAGCTCACCACTGAGAGACTACTCCTACGAGCAGTACTTC
NA	13	TRBV13	NA	TRBJ2-7	CASSSRVPYEQYF	TGTGCCAGCAGCTCCAGGGTACCCTACGAGCAGTACTTC
NA	15	TRBV11-2	NA	TRBJ2-6	CASSPYSSGANVLTF	TGTGCCAGCAGCCCGTATAGTTCTGGGGCCAACGTCCTGACTTTC
NA	16	TRBV5-8	TRBD1	TRBJ1-3	CASSLDTGGGGNTIYF	TGTGCCAGCAGCTTGGATACAGGGGGTGGAGGAAACACCATATATTTT
NA	15	TRBV7-2	NA	TRBJ2-7	CASSFPRGRTYEQYF	TGTGCCAGCAGCTTTCCCCGGGGGCGAACCTACGAGCAGTACTTC
NA	17	TRBV23-1	TRBD1	TRBJ2-3	CASSHALDRETTDTQYF	TGCGCCAGCAGTCACGCCCTGGACAGGGAGACGACAGATACGCAGTATTTT
NA	15	TRBV2	NA	TRBJ1-4	CASSPGPRLNEKLFF	TGTGCCAGCAGTCCCGGCCCTCGGCTAAATGAAAAACTGTTTTTT
few	15	TRBV7-3	TRBD1	TRBJ2-5	CASSLTTGAGETQYF	TGTGCCAGCAGCTTAACGACAGGGGCGGGTGAGACCCAGTACTTC
once	13	TRBV7-9	NA	TRBJ1-1	CASSLGSGNEAFF	TGTGCCAGCAGCTTAGGGTCCGGGAATGAAGCTTTCTTT
NA	16	TRBV5-1	NA	TRBJ1-5	CASSLGGGLSNQPQHF	TGCGCCAGCAGCTTGGGTGGGGGACTTAGCAATCAGCCCCAGCATTTT